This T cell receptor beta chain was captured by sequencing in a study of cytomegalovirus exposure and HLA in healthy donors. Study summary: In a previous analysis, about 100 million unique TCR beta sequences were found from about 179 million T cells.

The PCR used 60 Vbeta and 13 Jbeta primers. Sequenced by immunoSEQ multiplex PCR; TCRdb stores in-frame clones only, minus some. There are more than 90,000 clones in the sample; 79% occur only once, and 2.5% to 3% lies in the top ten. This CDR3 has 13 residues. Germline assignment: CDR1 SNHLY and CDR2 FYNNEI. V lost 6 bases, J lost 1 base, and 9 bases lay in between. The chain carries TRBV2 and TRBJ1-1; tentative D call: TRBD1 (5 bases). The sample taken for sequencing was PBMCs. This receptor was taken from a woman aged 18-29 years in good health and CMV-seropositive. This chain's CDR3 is CASRATGNTEAFF. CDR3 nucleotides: TGTGCCAGCAGGGCAACAGGGAACACTGAAGCTTTCTTT.